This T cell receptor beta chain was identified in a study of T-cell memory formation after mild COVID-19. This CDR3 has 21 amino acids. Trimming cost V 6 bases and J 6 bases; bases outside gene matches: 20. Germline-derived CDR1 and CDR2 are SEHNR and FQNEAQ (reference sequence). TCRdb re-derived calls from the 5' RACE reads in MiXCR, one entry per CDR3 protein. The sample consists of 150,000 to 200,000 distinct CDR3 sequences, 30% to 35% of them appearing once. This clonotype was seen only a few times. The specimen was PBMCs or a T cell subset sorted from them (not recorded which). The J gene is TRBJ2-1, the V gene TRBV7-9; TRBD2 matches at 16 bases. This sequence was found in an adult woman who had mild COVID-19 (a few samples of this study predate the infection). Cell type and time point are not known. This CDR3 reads CASRKRGGTSGGAVSANEQFF. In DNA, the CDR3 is TGTGCCAGCAGAAAACGTGGCGGGACTAGCGGGGGGGCCGTCTCGGCCAATGAGCAGTTCTTC.